These 24 T cell receptor beta chains were all obtained from the same sample, sequenced in a study of blood T cells in healthy people across ages. Through a sample-barcoded 5' primer and a J-beta primer mix, a second PCR was run for about 6 to 11 cycles. One entry per CDR3 protein results from TCRdb running MiXCR on the 5' RACE reads. The sample lists about 1.8 million distinct CDR3 sequences; 49% were seen once. Material: blood. The receptors shown here come from a woman in her thirties or forties in good health.

A remark on this clonotype: Being one base from a much bigger clone, this may be a read error. V gene TRBV28 combines with J gene TRBJ2-7; a possible D gene is TRBD1 (6 bases). The V gene's germline CDR1 is MDHEN and CDR2 SYDVKM. There are 12 residues in the CDR3. V gave up 7 bases and J gave up 4 bases, with 11 bases separating them. In nucleotides, the CDR3 is TGTGCCAGCAACATACAGGGTTACGAGCAGTACTTC. This translates into CASNIQGYEQYF.

The rearrangement joins TRBV6-2 or TRBV6-3 to TRBJ1-1; maybe TRBD1 (6 bases). V was cut by 4 bases and J by 11 bases, with 11 bases left in between. Germline CDR1 and CDR2: MNHEY and SVGEGT. The CDR3 loop spans 11 amino acids. DNA for the CDR3: TGTGCCAGCAGTTCACAGGGAGGTGCTTTCTTT. Translation gives CASSSQGGAFF.

The CDR3 bases are TGTGCCAGCACCCTTTACGAGCTTTCCTCCTACGAGCAGTACTTC. It codes for CASTLYELSSYEQYF. The rearrangement uses TRBV6-2 or TRBV6-3 and TRBJ2-7; D unresolved. Germline loops: CDR1 MNHEY, CDR2 SVGEGT. The CDR3 loop spans 15 amino acids. Trimming took 7 bases from V and 0 from J, leaving 16 bases between them.

With regard to this clonotype: A read error may be the cause here, since a much bigger clone is one base away. J is TRBJ2-7 and V is TRBV10-2, with D possibly being TRBD1 (7 bases). This CDR3 comprises 13 residues. Germline CDR1 and CDR2: WSHSY and SAAADI. V lost 6 bases and J lost 7, with 16 bases in between. The CDR3 nucleotides are TGCGCCAGCAGCGGACAGGACTACAATGAGCAGTACTTC. Amino acids: CASSGQDYNEQYF.

The chain employs TRBV6-5 and TRBJ1-6; D is undetermined. In germline, CDR1 is MNHEY, CDR2 SVGAGI. The CDR3 length is 15 residues. The V end lost 0 bases, the J end lost 7 bases, and 10 bases lay between the germline ends. The CDR3 nucleotides are TGTGCCAGCAGTTACTCGCCGCTGTTGAATTCACCCCTCCACTTT. Translating gives CASSYSPLLNSPLHF.

V is TRBV7-2 and J is TRBJ1-6; D is perhaps TRBD1 (5 bases). Germline V lookup: CDR1 SGHTA, CDR2 FQGNSA. The V and J ends lost 1 base and 7 bases respectively, with 11 bases between them. CDR3 length: 15 residues. The CDR3 DNA is TGTGCCAGCAGCTTAGTGCAGGGTCAGAATTCACCCCTCCACTTT. This sequence encodes CASSLVQGQNSPLHF.

The gene calls are TRBV12-3 or TRBV12-4 and TRBJ1-5; D is possibly TRBD1 (6 bases). The ends were cut back, 6 bases at V and 5 bases at J, with 17 bases in the middle. The CDR3 runs to 15 residues. For the CDR3, the DNA is TGTGCCAGCAGCCAAAGCCGCCAGGGGTATCAGCCCCAGCATTTT. Protein sequence: CASSQSRQGYQPQHF.

This clonotype was seen only a few times. This sequence joins TRBV29-1 and TRBJ1-5; TRBD1 matches at 7 bases. V was clipped by 3 bases and J by 4 bases; unmatched bases: 3. Per the germline V gene, CDR1 is SQVTM and CDR2 is ANQGSEA. CDR3 length: 13 amino acids. CDR3 nucleotide sequence: TGCAGCGTTGAGGCAGGGGGTAATCAGCCCCAGCATTTT. Translation: CSVEAGGNQPQHF.

J is TRBJ2-1 and V is TRBV5-1, with D possibly TRBD1 on 5 matching bases. Germline V gene lookup returns CDR1 SGHRS and CDR2 YFSETQ. The CDR3 covers 12 residues. Trimming took 2 bases from V and 15 from J, leaving 15 bases between them. CDR3 coding DNA: TGCGCCAGCAGCTTAGGGGCAGGTAGCAGGTTCTTC. Encoded protein: CASSLGAGSRFF.

The J gene is TRBJ2-3, the V gene TRBV20-1; D remains unclear. This CDR3 has 13 residues. Germline CDR1 and CDR2: DFQATT and SNEGSKA (reference sequence). The V and J ends lost 0 bases and 6 bases respectively, with 10 bases between them. In DNA, the CDR3 is TGCAGTGCTAGAGAACCAGGTTCGGATACGCAGTATTTT. Translated, it gives CSAREPGSDTQYF.

V gene TRBV20-1 combines with J gene TRBJ1-4; D ambiguous. The CDR3 loop spans 14 amino acids. Germline CDR1 and CDR2: DFQATT and SNEGSKA (reference sequence). Trimming removed 6 bases at V and 7 bases at J, with 18 bases between. CDR3 sequence: CSALTFGRGEKLFF. Written as DNA, the CDR3 is TGCAGTGCGTTAACATTTGGGCGGGGTGAAAAACTGTTTTTT.

The genes are TRBV24-1 and TRBJ2-1, with a weak D call TRBD2 (6 bases). Trimming left V 5 bases short and J 4 bases short, with 14 bases between. The CDR3 totals 15 residues. CDR1 KGHDR and CDR2 SFDVKD come from the germline V gene. CDR3 loop: CATSGGGIKYNEQFF. The DNA for the CDR3 is TGTGCCACCAGTGGCGGAGGGATCAAATACAATGAGCAGTTCTTC.

This chain uses TRBV15 with TRBJ1-6; D is perhaps TRBD1 (6 bases). CDR3 length: 15 residues. V was shortened by 4 bases and J by 6 bases, with 13 bases between the two germline ends. Germline V gene lookup returns CDR1 LNHNV and CDR2 YYDKDF (reference sequence). CDR3 DNA: TGTGCCACCAGCACGGGACATTTGGGTAATTCACCCCTCCACTTT. It yields the protein CATSTGHLGNSPLHF.

This clonotype was detected once. The chain's CDR3 is CASSRGEGGRSTDTQYF. Here the CDR3 DNA reads TGCGCCAGCAGCCGGGGTGAGGGGGGCCGGAGCACAGATACGCAGTATTTT. The chain joins TRBV5-1 to TRBJ2-3; D is perhaps TRBD1 or TRBD2 (6 bases each). V gave up 4 bases and J gave up 0 bases, with 18 bases separating them. Germline V CDR1 and CDR2: SGHRS, YFSETQ. There are 17 residues in the CDR3. The full variable domain, rest sourced from reference TRBV5-1 and TRBJ2-3, is KAGVTQTPRYLIKTRGQQVTLSCSPISGHRSVSWYQQTPGQGLQFLFEYFSETQRNKGNFPGRFSGRQFSNSRSEMNVSTLELGDSALYLCASSRGEGGRSTDTQYFGPGTRLTVL.

This clonotype has only a few counts. The chain employs TRBV5-1 and TRBJ2-3; weak D call: TRBD1 (5 bases). Between the trimmed V and J ends, which lost 0 bases and 2 bases, there was a span of 10 bases. CDR1 and CDR2 (germline): SGHRS, YFSETQ. This CDR3 comprises 15 residues. DNA of the CDR3: TGCGCCAGCAGCTTGGCAGGGTTCTACACAGATACGCAGTATTTT. The encoded protein is CASSLAGFYTDTQYF.

The rearrangement links TRBV5-1 to TRBJ1-1, with TRBD1 matching 9 bases. This CDR3 has 15 amino acids. Per the germline V gene, CDR1 is SGHRS and CDR2 is YFSETQ. Germline trimming cut 2 bases from V and 5 bases from J; bases unmatched to any gene: 7. CDR3 sequence reads: CASSFTGGEYTEAFF. As DNA, the CDR3 is TGCGCCAGCAGCTTTACAGGGGGCGAGTATACTGAAGCTTTCTTT. Variable domain in full (rest from reference TRBV5-1 and TRBJ1-1): KAGVTQTPRYLIKTRGQQVTLSCSPISGHRSVSWYQQTPGQGLQFLFEYFSETQRNKGNFPGRFSGRQFSNSRSEMNVSTLELGDSALYLCASSFTGGEYTEAFFGQGTRLTVV.

This chain joins TRBV24-1 and TRBJ2-7; D could derive from TRBD1 or TRBD2 (5 bases each). In germline, CDR1 is KGHDR, CDR2 SFDVKD. This CDR3 is 14 amino acids long. V lost 3 bases, J lost 4 bases, and 12 bases lay in between. CDR3 nucleotide sequence: TGTGCCACCAGTGATGAGCCGGGACCTTACGAGCAGTACTTC. This codes for CATSDEPGPYEQYF.

The CDR3 spells CASSVSGQANTGELFF. DNA for the CDR3: TGTGCCAGCAGTGTTTCGGGACAGGCGAACACCGGGGAGCTGTTTTTT. V and J are TRBV25-1 and TRBJ2-2; the match to TRBD1 covers 8 bases. Germline CDR1 reads MGHDK; CDR2 reads SYGVNS. This CDR3 has 16 residues. V gave up 4 bases and J gave up 0 bases; unmatched junction bases: 4.

The V and J genes are TRBV4-3 and TRBJ2-5; D unclear. The ends were cut back, 1 base at V and 1 base at J, with 10 bases in the middle. The CDR3 length is 15 residues. Germline V gene data show CDR1 as LGHNA and CDR2 as YSLEER. The CDR3 region has the DNA TGCGCCAGCAGCCAAGTTGCTCAGCCCCAAGAGACCCAGTACTTC. As protein: CASSQVAQPQETQYF.

The chain recombines TRBV15 with TRBJ1-2; D is uncertain. CDR3 length: 13 amino acids. The germline V gene has CDR1 LNHNV and CDR2 YYDKDF (reference sequence). V dropped 5 bases and J dropped 6 bases, with 13 bases sitting between them. CDR3 sequence reads: CATSLRGKDGYTF. The CDR3 bases are TGTGCCACCAGCCTTCGGGGTAAGGATGGCTACACCTTC.

V usage is TRBV7-2 and J usage is TRBJ2-3; D is ambiguous. The CDR3 is 15 amino acids. V was pared by 7 bases and J by 2 bases, with 16 bases between. Germline V gives CDR1 SGHTA, CDR2 FQGNSA. This CDR3 is CASTSPVGPTDTQYF. CDR3 nucleotides: TGTGCCAGCACCTCGCCCGTAGGTCCCACAGATACGCAGTATTTT.

V usage is TRBV20-1 and J usage is TRBJ1-5; TRBD1 aligns across 7 bases. The germline V gene encodes CDR1 DFQATT and CDR2 SNEGSKA (reference sequence). The CDR3 is 17 amino acids. The trim removed 1 base at V and 6 bases at J, leaving 15 bases unmatched. The CDR3 here is CSARAPIPRQGTQPQHF. CDR3 coding DNA: TGCAGTGCTAGAGCCCCAATTCCCCGACAGGGAACTCAGCCCCAGCATTTT.

This clonotype occurred a few times. The chain is built from TRBV2 and TRBJ2-1; 10 bases fit TRBD2. The CDR3 has 15 amino acids. Germline V lookup: CDR1 SNHLY, CDR2 FYNNEI. V lost 3 bases, J lost 2 bases, and 1 base stayed unmatched. CDR3 loop: CASSDLAGAYNEQFF. The CDR3 DNA reads as TGTGCCAGCAGTGACCTAGCGGGGGCCTACAATGAGCAGTTCTTC. The whole variable domain, remainder taken from reference TRBV2 and TRBJ2-1, is EPEVTQTPSHQVTQMGQEVILRCVPISNHLYFYWYRQILGQKVEFLVSFYNNEISEKSEIFDDQFSVERPDGSNFTLKIRSTKLEDSAMYFCASSDLAGAYNEQFFGPGTRLTVL.

The rearrangement joins TRBV20-1 to TRBJ2-1; TRBD2 aligns across 11 bases. This CDR3 has 13 amino acids. Losses at the gene ends were 6 bases for V and 10 bases for J; bases not matched to a gene: 8. Germline CDR1 reads DFQATT; CDR2 reads SNEGSKA (reference sequence). The CDR3 sequence: CSAKLAGVQEQFF. The CDR3 DNA is TGCAGTGCGAAACTAGCGGGGGTACAGGAGCAGTTCTTC.